Below are 31 T cell receptor beta chains sequenced from a single sample in a study of T-cell memory formation after mild COVID-19. TCRdb itself ran the 5' RACE reads through MiXCR, one entry per CDR3 protein. This sample has nearly 110,000 distinct CDR3 sequences; about a sixth occur once, and the top ten carry less than 35%. Sequenced input: PBMCs or a T cell subset sorted from them (not recorded which). These receptors all stem from an adult woman who had mild COVID-19 (a few samples of this study predate the infection). Cell type and time point are not known.

The V call is TRBV5-1, the J call TRBJ1-1, with 7 bases identical to TRBD1. The CDR3 consists of 15 residues. V trimming: 4 bases; J trimming: 1 base; junction bases outside the gene matches: 7. In germline, CDR1 is SGHRS, CDR2 YFSETQ. The CDR3 protein is CASSLPDRPNTEAFF. CDR3 in DNA: TGCGCCAGCAGCCTCCCGGACAGGCCGAACACTGAAGCTTTCTTT.

The chain employs TRBV5-5 and TRBJ2-7; 8 bases match TRBD2. The germline gives CDR1 SGHKS, CDR2 YYEKEE (reference sequence). The CDR3 sequence is 16 residues long. The V gene end was trimmed by 0 bases and the J gene end by 2 bases; junction bases not matched to a gene: 7. The CDR3 nucleotides read TGTGCCAGCAGCTTGGAGCGGGGGACGACAACCTACGAGCAGTACTTC. This sequence encodes CASSLERGTTTYEQYF. The full variable domain, rest sourced from reference TRBV5-5 and TRBJ2-7, is DAGVTQSPTHLIKTRGQQVTLRCSPISGHKSVSWYQQVLGQGPQFIFQYYEKEERGRGNFPDRFSARQFPNYSSELNVNALLLGDSALYLCASSLERGTTTYEQYFGPGTRLTVT.

This clonotype has only one observation. V gene TRBV7-8 combines with J gene TRBJ1-2; D is ambiguous. The germline V gene has CDR1 SGHVS and CDR2 FQNEAQ. The germline V and J ends were trimmed by 5 bases and 5 bases, with 18 bases remaining between them. The CDR3 is made up of 15 amino acids. As DNA, the CDR3 is TGTGCCAGCAGCCCAGAACTACGACTGCCATATGGCTACACCTTC. Translating it yields CASSPELRLPYGYTF.

This clonotype was observed a handful of times. CDR3 residues: CASSVGGGNSNQPQHF. CDR3 sequence (DNA): TGTGCCAGCAGCGTAGGAGGGGGCAATAGCAATCAGCCCCAGCATTTT. The chain uses TRBV9 and TRBJ1-5; the match to TRBD1 covers 7 bases. CDR3 length: 16 amino acids. After removal of 0 bases from V and 0 bases from J, the junction contained 3 bases not matched to a gene. In germline, CDR1 is SGDLS, CDR2 YYNGEE.

This clonotype was seen a handful of times. This chain connects TRBV20-1 to TRBJ2-3; D is uncertain. The CDR3 is made up of 14 amino acids. V lost 5 bases to trimming and J lost 5 bases, with 17 bases between them. Germline CDR1 DFQATT, CDR2 SNEGSKA (reference sequence). The CDR3 nucleotides read TGCAGTGCTCTCAATTCCGGAAAGAGAGATACGCAGTATTTT. Translated, it gives CSALNSGKRDTQYF.

There are a few counts of this clonotype. The chain is built from TRBV4-2 and TRBJ2-3; D remains ambiguous. This CDR3 is built from 17 residues. Deletions cut 0 bases from V and 0 bases from J, with 13 bases between. Germline V CDR1 and CDR2: LGHNA, YNFKEQ. As DNA, the CDR3 is TGTGCCAGCAGCCAAGAGGCTGGCGGTTCTAGCACAGATACGCAGTATTTT. Its protein product is CASSQEAGGSSTDTQYF.

This clonotype was picked up many times. The chain couples TRBV5-1 to TRBJ2-5, with 11 bases matching TRBD2. Unmatched junction bases numbered 3, after V lost 0 bases and J lost 2 bases. The CDR3 has 16 amino acids. The germline V gene encodes CDR1 SGHRS and CDR2 YFSETQ. DNA for the CDR3: TGCGCCAGCAGCTTGGGACTAGCGGGGCTTCAAGAGACCCAGTACTTC. The encoded protein is CASSLGLAGLQETQYF.

The table lists this clonotype with many counts. The J gene is TRBJ2-7, the V gene TRBV6-5; unclear D gene. V was trimmed by 2 bases and J by 0 bases, leaving 8 bases between them. The germline gives CDR1 MNHEY, CDR2 SVGAGI. The CDR3 has 14 amino acids. The CDR3 loop reads CASSYGSSSYEQYF. CDR3 in DNA: TGTGCCAGCAGTTACGGCTCCAGCTCCTACGAGCAGTACTTC.

This clonotype was counted a few times. The V gene is TRBV20-1, the J gene TRBJ2-2, with D possibly TRBD2 on 5 matching bases. There are 13 residues in the CDR3. In germline, CDR1 is DFQATT, CDR2 SNEGSKA (reference sequence). The ends were cut back, 6 bases at V and 3 bases at J, with 11 bases in the middle. CDR3 DNA: TGCAGTGCCCACGTACTAGACACCGGGGAGCTGTTTTTT. Its protein is CSAHVLDTGELFF.

In its sample, this clonotype was seen a few times. The chain is built from TRBV12-3 or TRBV12-4 and TRBJ2-7; D is uncertain. The V gene lost 6 bases and the J gene lost 5 bases, with 14 bases spanning the gap. The CDR3 consists of 13 residues. As DNA, the CDR3 is TGTGCCAGCAGCCCCGCGCGAAGAAACGAGCAGTACTTC. Protein sequence: CASSPARRNEQYF.

This clonotype was picked up many times. The V and J genes are TRBV25-1 and TRBJ2-7; D possibly corresponds to TRBD1 (6 bases). Per germline, CDR1 MGHDK and CDR2 SYGVNS. Trimming cost V 4 bases and J 2 bases, with 9 bases left between them. The CDR3 consists of 13 residues. CDR3 nucleotide sequence: TGTGCCAGCAGTGCAACAGGGACCTACGAGCAGTACTTC. Translation: CASSATGTYEQYF.

V gene TRBV12-3 or TRBV12-4 combines with J gene TRBJ1-2; possibly TRBD1 for D (6 bases). The germline V and J ends were trimmed by 6 bases and 2 bases, with 19 bases remaining between them. CDR3 length: 16 residues. In nucleotides, the CDR3 is TGTGCCAGCAGATCCTTCGGACAGTACGGCAACTATGGCTACACCTTC. Residues: CASRSFGQYGNYGYTF.

This clonotype occurred many times. The chain is built from TRBV15 and TRBJ1-5, with D tentatively TRBD1 (5 bases). In germline, CDR1 is LNHNV, CDR2 YYDKDF (reference sequence). The CDR3 spans 15 residues. V was pared by 0 bases and J by 2 bases, with 8 bases between. The CDR3 here is CATSRDLQGNQPQHF. CDR3 bases: TGTGCCACCAGCAGAGATCTACAGGGCAATCAGCCCCAGCATTTT.

V gene TRBV5-1 combines with J gene TRBJ2-7; 13 bases map to TRBD2. The length of the CDR3 is 16 residues. The trim removed 4 bases at V and 5 bases at J, leaving 9 bases unmatched. Germline lookup yields CDR1 SGHRS and CDR2 YFSETQ. The CDR3 DNA reads as TGCGCCAGCAGCGTGGCCGGACTAGCGGGGGTTGACGAGCAGTACTTC. The encoded protein is CASSVAGLAGVDEQYF.

This clonotype was seen a few times. The V and J genes are TRBV20-1 and TRBJ2-7, with 9 bases aligning to TRBD1. V lost 3 bases and J lost 4; bases outside the gene matches: 10. The CDR3 is made up of 15 amino acids. Germline CDR1 and CDR2: DFQATT and SNEGSKA (reference sequence). The CDR3 nucleotides are TGCAGTGCTAGGGATAGGGACAGGGCCCAATACGAGCAGTACTTC. This translates into CSARDRDRAQYEQYF.

This clonotype was seen repeatedly, ten times or more. V and J are TRBV7-8 and TRBJ2-5, with 8 nucleotides matching TRBD1. The CDR3 is 15 amino acids. V was pared by 5 bases and J by 5 bases, with 10 bases of the junction left unmatched. Germline V gives CDR1 SGHVS, CDR2 FQNEAQ. CDR3 region: CASSPGQGTVETQYF. Here the CDR3 DNA reads TGTGCCAGCAGCCCTGGACAGGGAACGGTGGAGACCCAGTACTTC.

This clonotype was counted at least ten times. V and J are TRBV6-5 and TRBJ1-5; no firm D call. CDR1 is MNHEY, CDR2 SVGAGI, per germline. CDR3 length: 14 residues. Trimming removed 0 bases at V and 7 bases at J, with 10 bases between. CDR3 amino acids: CASSYSEQGQPQHF. DNA for the CDR3: TGTGCCAGCAGTTACTCGGAGCAAGGGCAGCCCCAGCATTTT.

This chain links TRBV12-3 or TRBV12-4 with TRBJ1-4; tentative D call: TRBD1 (5 bases). CDR3 length equals 14 residues. V was shortened by 6 bases and J by 6 bases, with 14 bases between the two germline ends. The CDR3 coding sequence is TGTGCCAGCAGGATCGGCGTGGGGGATGAAAAACTGTTTTTT. Translated: CASRIGVGDEKLFF.

The chain recombines TRBV12-3 or TRBV12-4 with TRBJ1-1; D gene unclear. The CDR3 covers 14 residues. V lost 5 bases and J lost 1, with 11 bases in between. The CDR3 DNA sequence: TGTGCCAGCAGTCTAATAACGCGGAACACTGAAGCTTTCTTT. Amino acid sequence: CASSLITRNTEAFF.

This chain connects TRBV24-1 to TRBJ2-7, with TRBD1 matching 11 bases. The ends lost 9 bases at V and 2 bases at J; junction bases unmatched: 5. Germline loops: CDR1 KGHDR, CDR2 SFDVKD. The CDR3 extends over 14 amino acids. DNA of the CDR3: TGTGCCACCGCACCGGGACAGGGGGCCTACGAGCAGTACTTC. The encoded protein is CATAPGQGAYEQYF.

The chain recombines TRBV5-5 with TRBJ1-1; the D is unclear. V was cut by 4 bases and J by 4 bases, with 5 bases left in between. This CDR3 is built from 11 residues. Germline V gene sequence: CDR1 SGHKS, CDR2 YYEKEE (reference sequence). The CDR3 is CASSPLTEAFF. CDR3 sequence (DNA): TGTGCCAGCAGCCCGCTCACTGAAGCTTTCTTT.

The V call is TRBV7-3, the J call TRBJ2-3; D is undetermined. Between the trimmed V and J ends, which lost 5 bases and 4 bases, there was a span of 10 bases. Looked up from germline, CDR1 is SGHTA and CDR2 is FQGTGA. The CDR3 totals 13 residues. The CDR3: CASSPLAADTQYF. CDR3 bases: TGTGCCAGCAGCCCCTTGGCTGCAGATACGCAGTATTTT.

The V call is TRBV12-5, the J call TRBJ2-1, with TRBD1 matching over 8 bases. The length of the CDR3 is 18 residues. Losses at the gene ends were 1 base for V and 5 bases for J; bases not matched to a gene: 13. Germline V gives CDR1 LGHNT, CDR2 FRNRAP. CDR3 coding DNA: TGTGCTAGTGGTTTGGCCGAGACAGGGGCCACCGGGGACAATGAGCAGTTCTTC. Protein: CASGLAETGATGDNEQFF.

This clonotype is medium-sized by share. This sequence joins TRBV15 and TRBJ2-2; 9 bases match TRBD2. Germline values: CDR1 LNHNV, CDR2 YYDKDF (reference sequence). Unmatched junction bases numbered 5, after V lost 0 bases and J lost 0 bases. This CDR3 has 18 amino acids. CDR3 bases: TGTGCCACCAGCAGAGATCAAGCGGGGGGCCCGAACACCGGGGAGCTGTTTTTT. Its protein is CATSRDQAGGPNTGELFF.

This clonotype was picked up a small number of times. This chain connects TRBV7-9 to TRBJ2-7; D unclear. This CDR3 has 15 residues. The V gene lost 0 bases and the J gene lost 4 bases, with 13 bases spanning the gap. Germline V lookup: CDR1 SEHNR, CDR2 FQNEAQ (reference sequence). The CDR3 loop reads CASSLAQPGPYEQYF. The CDR3, as DNA: TGTGCCAGCAGCTTAGCGCAACCCGGGCCTTACGAGCAGTACTTC.

This clonotype has just a few counts. The chain links TRBV9 to TRBJ2-3; 7 bases align to TRBD1. The CDR3 loop spans 19 amino acids. Germline V gene sequence: CDR1 SGDLS, CDR2 YYNGEE. Germline trimming cut 3 bases from V and 2 bases from J; bases unmatched to any gene: 18. CDR3: CASSAGRSWGTVPTDTQYF. CDR3 nucleotide sequence: TGTGCCAGCAGCGCGGGCAGATCGTGGGGGACAGTACCCACAGATACGCAGTATTTT.

V and J are TRBV6-6 and TRBJ1-2, with TRBD1 matching over 8 bases. The CDR3 has 13 residues. Looked up from germline, CDR1 is MNHNY and CDR2 is SVGAGI (reference sequence). Trimming at V came to 2 bases and at J to 5 bases, leaving 1 base not matched to a gene. CDR3 nucleotide sequence: TGTGCCAGCAGTTACACAGGGGGGTATGGCTACACCTTC. This encodes CASSYTGGYGYTF.

The V gene is TRBV11-3, the J gene TRBJ2-1; TRBD2 aligns across 9 bases. Germline lookup yields CDR1 SGHNT and CDR2 YENEEA. The CDR3 contains 16 residues. V shed 7 bases, J shed 7 bases, and the junction held 14 bases outside the gene matches. This chain's CDR3 is CASTHGDLREGNEQFF. The DNA for the CDR3 is TGTGCCAGCACCCATGGGGACTTGCGGGAGGGGAATGAGCAGTTCTTC.

V gene TRBV12-3 or TRBV12-4 combines with J gene TRBJ2-7; TRBD2 matches 8 bases. Trimming cost V 5 bases and J 6 bases; bases outside gene matches: 0. The CDR3 totals 11 residues. For the CDR3, the DNA is TGTGCCAGCAGTAGCGGGGGCGAGCAGTACTTC. Its protein is CASSSGGEQYF.

This clonotype was seen only a few times. The rearrangement uses TRBV4-1 and TRBJ1-1; 10 bases align to TRBD1. Germline V lookup: CDR1 MGHRA, CDR2 YSYEKL. The junction had 5 bases not matched to a gene; V was cut back by 4 bases and J by 0 bases. The length of the CDR3 is 16 residues. CDR3 amino acids: CASSRTGGGMNTEAFF. In nucleotides, the CDR3 is TGCGCCAGCAGCCGGACAGGGGGTGGCATGAACACTGAAGCTTTCTTT.

The chain links TRBV5-1 to TRBJ2-7, with a weak D call TRBD1 (6 bases). Germline V CDR1 and CDR2: SGHRS, YFSETQ. With 4 bases removed from V and 4 bases from J, the gap between germline ends came to 18 bases. CDR3 size: 15 residues. DNA for the CDR3: TGCGCCAGCAGCCATCTTGGGCAGGGGCAGTACGAGCAGTACTTC. Protein product: CASSHLGQGQYEQYF.